The clone carrying this T cell receptor (beta chain) was seen more than once but under ten times. These data originate in a study of T-cell reconstitution after alpha-beta-depleted transplantation in children. Trimming stripped 1 base from V and 2 bases from J, with 12 bases between. The CDR3 is 15 residues long. The germline V gene encodes CDR1 LGHNA and CDR2 YSLEER. This sample's TCRbeta library carried unique molecular identifier barcodes. TCRdb reprocessed the PCR reads with MiXCR, giving one entry per CDR3 protein. Of about a million distinct CDR3 sequences listed, roughly 29% are singletons. The sequence was collected from a boy under two years old who had a stem cell transplant for SCID, so the T cells may come from the graft donor. This specimen was PBMCs, mostly from graft donor cells, taken 360 days after TCRalphabeta/CD19-depleted stem cell transplant. The J gene is TRBJ2-7, the V gene TRBV4-3, with a possible D match to TRBD1 (6 bases). The CDR3, as DNA: TGCGCCAGCAGCCAAGGGACAGCGAGTGCCTACGAGCAGTACTTC. Translated, it gives CASSQGTASAYEQYF.